What follows is one TCR beta chain and its context. Each CDR3 protein gets one entry after TCRdb re-called the 5' RACE reads with MiXCR. Altogether some 1,700,000 distinct CDR3 sequences are present, under 35% being singletons, with the ten largest covering 0.25% to 0.3%. Healthy Caucasians alone served as donors. This record belongs to a study of identical twins. The germline CDR1 and CDR2 sequences are DFQATT and SNEGSKA (reference sequence). V was trimmed by 7 bases and J by 6 bases, leaving 16 bases between them. The CDR3 is made up of 12 amino acids. This clonotype was obtained from a newborn girl in good health. Sequenced: cord blood. The gene calls are TRBV20-1 and TRBJ2-7; D possibly matches TRBD1 or TRBD2 (5 bases each). Here the CDR3 reads CSVAPGAVEQYF. In nucleotides, the CDR3 is TGCAGTGTCGCCCCCGGGGCGGTCGAGCAGTACTTC.